This T cell receptor (beta chain) was documented in a study of blood T cells in healthy people across ages. V dropped 6 bases and J dropped 6 bases, with 21 bases sitting between them. The CDR3 has 15 amino acids. CDR1 and CDR2 from the germline V gene are MNHEY and SVGEGT. Next came a second PCR, run for about 6 to 12 cycles, which used a sample-barcoded 5' primer along with a J-beta primer mix. TCRdb independently ran MiXCR on the 5' RACE reads; one entry per CDR3 protein. The sample lists 1.5 million to 2 million distinct CDR3 sequences, 30% to 40% occurring once. The table lists this clonotype with a few counts.

Sequenced sample: blood. This clonotype originated in a human donor in good health. The rearrangement uses TRBV6-2 or TRBV6-3 and TRBJ2-7; perhaps TRBD2 as D (6 bases). The DNA for the CDR3 is TGTGCCAGCAGACCTCGGGAGCCTTCTATGGGCGAGCAGTACTTC. Encoded protein: CASRPREPSMGEQYF.